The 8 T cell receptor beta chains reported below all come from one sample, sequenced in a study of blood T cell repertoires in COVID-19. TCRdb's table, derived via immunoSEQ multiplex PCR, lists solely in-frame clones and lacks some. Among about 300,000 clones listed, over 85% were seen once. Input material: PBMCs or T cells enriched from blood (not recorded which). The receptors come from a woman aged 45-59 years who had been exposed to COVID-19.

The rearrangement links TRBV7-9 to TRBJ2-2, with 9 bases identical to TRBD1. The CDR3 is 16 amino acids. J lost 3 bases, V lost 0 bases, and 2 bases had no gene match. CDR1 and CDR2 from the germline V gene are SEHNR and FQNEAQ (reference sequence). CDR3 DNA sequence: TGTGCCAGCAGCTTAGCGGGGACAGGGTACACCGGGGAGCTGTTTTTT. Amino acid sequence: CASSLAGTGYTGELFF.

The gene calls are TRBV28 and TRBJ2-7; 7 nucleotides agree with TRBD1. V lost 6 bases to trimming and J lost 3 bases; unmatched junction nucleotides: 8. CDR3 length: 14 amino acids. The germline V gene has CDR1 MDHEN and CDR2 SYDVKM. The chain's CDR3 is CASSPVGGSYEQYF. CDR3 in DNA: TGTGCCAGCAGCCCAGTAGGGGGCAGCTACGAGCAGTACTTC.

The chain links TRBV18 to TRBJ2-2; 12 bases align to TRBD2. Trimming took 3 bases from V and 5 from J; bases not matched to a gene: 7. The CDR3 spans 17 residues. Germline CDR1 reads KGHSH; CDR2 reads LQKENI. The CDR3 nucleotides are TGTGCCAGCTCACCCGGGACTAGCGGGCGTCGGACCGGGGAGCTGTTTTTT. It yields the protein CASSPGTSGRRTGELFF.

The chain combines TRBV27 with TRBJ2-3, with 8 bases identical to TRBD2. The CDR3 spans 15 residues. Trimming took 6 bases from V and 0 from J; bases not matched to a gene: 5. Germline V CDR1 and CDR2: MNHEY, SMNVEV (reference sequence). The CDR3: CASRSQRGSTDTQYF. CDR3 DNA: TGTGCCAGCAGATCTCAGCGGGGGAGCACAGATACGCAGTATTTT.

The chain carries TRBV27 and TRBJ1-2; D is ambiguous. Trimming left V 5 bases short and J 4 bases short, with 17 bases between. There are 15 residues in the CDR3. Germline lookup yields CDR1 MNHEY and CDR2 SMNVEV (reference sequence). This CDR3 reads CASSPLGGRGYGYTF. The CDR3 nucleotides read TGTGCCAGCAGTCCCCTGGGAGGACGGGGCTATGGCTACACCTTC.

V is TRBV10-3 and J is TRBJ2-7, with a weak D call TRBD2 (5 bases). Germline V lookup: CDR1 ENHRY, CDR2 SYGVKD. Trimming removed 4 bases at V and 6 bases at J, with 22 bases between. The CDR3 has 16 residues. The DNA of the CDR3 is TGTGCCATCAGTGGACCTAGGAGGAACAGCTTCTCCGAGCAGTACTTC. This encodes CAISGPRRNSFSEQYF.

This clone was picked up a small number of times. The CDR3 DNA sequence: TGTGCCAGCAGTCCCCCAAGACAGGGGGTTAACTATGGCTACACCTTC. Its translation: CASSPPRQGVNYGYTF. This chain connects TRBV28 to TRBJ1-2; 9 bases line up with TRBD1. Germline assignment: CDR1 MDHEN and CDR2 SYDVKM. CDR3 size: 16 residues. With V trimmed by 5 bases and J by 1 base, 8 bases remained unmatched.

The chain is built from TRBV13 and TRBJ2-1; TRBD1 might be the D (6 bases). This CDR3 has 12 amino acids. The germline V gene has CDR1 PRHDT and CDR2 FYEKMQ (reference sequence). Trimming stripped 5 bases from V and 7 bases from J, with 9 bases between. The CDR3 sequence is CASSEQGNEQFF. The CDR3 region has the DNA TGTGCCAGCAGCGAACAGGGAAATGAGCAGTTCTTC.